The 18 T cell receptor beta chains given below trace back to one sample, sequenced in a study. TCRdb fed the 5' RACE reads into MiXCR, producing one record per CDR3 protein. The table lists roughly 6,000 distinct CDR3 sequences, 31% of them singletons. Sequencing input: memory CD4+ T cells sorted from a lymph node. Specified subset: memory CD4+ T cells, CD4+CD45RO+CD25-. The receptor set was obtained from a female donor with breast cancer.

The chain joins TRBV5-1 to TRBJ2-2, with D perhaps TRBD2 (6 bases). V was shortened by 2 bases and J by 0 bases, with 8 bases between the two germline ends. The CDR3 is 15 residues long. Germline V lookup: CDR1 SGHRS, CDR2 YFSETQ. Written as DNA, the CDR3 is TGCGCCAGCAGCTTTAGCGGACCGAACACCGGGGAGCTGTTTTTT. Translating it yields CASSFSGPNTGELFF.

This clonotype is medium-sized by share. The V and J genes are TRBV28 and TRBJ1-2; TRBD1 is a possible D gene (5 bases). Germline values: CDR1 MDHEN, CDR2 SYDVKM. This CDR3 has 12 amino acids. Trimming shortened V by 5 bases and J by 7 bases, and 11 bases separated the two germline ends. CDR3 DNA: TGTGCCAGCAGTCTCGGACAAGGTGGCTACACCTTC. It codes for CASSLGQGGYTF.

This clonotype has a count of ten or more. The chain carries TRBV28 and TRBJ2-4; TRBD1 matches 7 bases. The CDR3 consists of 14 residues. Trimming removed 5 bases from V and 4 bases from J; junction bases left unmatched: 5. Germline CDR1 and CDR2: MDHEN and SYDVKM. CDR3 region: CASSHQDRKNIQYF. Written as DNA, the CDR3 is TGTGCCAGCAGTCATCAGGACAGGAAAAACATTCAGTACTTC.

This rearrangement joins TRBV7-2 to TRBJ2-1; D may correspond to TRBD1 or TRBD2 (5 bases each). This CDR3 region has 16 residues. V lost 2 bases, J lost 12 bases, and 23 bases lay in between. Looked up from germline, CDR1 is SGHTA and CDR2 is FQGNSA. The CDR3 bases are TGTGCCAGCAGCTTAAACCCCGGGACGGCCACAGATACGCAGTTCTTC. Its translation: CASSLNPGTATDTQFF. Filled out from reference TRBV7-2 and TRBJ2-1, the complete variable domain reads GAGVSQSPSNKVTEKGKDVELRCDPISGHTALYWYRQSLGQGLEFLIYFQGNSAPDKSGLPSDRFSAERTGGSVSTLTIQRTQQEDSAVYLCASSLNPGTATDTQFFGPGTRLTVL.

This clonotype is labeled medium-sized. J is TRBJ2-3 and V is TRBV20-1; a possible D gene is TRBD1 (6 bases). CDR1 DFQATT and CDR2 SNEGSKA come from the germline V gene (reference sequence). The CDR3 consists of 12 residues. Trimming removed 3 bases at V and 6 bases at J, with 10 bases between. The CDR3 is CSASLGADTQYF. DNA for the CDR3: TGCAGTGCTAGTTTGGGGGCTGATACGCAGTATTTT.

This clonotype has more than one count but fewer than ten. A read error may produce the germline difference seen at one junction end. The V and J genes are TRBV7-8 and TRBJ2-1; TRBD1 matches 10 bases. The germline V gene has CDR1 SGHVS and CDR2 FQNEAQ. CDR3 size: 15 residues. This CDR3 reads CASSLDRGIYNERFF. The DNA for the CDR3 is TGTGCCAGCAGCTTGGACAGGGGGATCTACAATGAGCGGTTCTTC.

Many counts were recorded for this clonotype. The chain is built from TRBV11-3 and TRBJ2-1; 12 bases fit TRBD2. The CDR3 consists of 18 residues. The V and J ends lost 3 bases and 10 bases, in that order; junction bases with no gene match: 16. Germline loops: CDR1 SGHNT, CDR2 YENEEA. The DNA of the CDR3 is TGTGCCAGCAGCTTCGGCGGTGGACTAGCGGGGCCGGGACGGGAGCAGTTCTTC. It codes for CASSFGGGLAGPGREQFF.

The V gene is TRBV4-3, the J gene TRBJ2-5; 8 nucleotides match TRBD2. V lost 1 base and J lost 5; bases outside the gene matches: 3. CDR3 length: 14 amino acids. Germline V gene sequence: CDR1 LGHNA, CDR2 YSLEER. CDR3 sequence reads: CASSQGGGPETQYF. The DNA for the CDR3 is TGCGCCAGCAGCCAAGGCGGGGGGCCCGAGACCCAGTACTTC.

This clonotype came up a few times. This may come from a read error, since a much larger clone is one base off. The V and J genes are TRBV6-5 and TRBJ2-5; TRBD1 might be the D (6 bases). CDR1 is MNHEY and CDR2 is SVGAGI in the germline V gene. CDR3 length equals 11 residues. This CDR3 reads CASGTQETQYF. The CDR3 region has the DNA TGTGCGTCGGGGACACAAGAGACCCAGTACTTC.

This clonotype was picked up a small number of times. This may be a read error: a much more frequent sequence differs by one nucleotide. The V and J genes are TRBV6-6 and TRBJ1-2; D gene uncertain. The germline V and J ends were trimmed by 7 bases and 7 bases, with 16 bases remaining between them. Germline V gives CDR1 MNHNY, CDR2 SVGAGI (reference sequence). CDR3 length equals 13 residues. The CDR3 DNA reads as TGTGCCAGCACTAGTCAGCGGGCGGTTGGCTACACCTTC. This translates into CASTSQRAVGYTF.

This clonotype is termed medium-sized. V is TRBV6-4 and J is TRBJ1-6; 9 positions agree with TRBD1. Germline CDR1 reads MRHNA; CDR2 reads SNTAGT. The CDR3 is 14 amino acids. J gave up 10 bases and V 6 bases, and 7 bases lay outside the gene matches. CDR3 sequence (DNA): TGTGCCAGCAGCCGGGACAGGGTCGAGTCACCCCTCCACTTT. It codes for CASSRDRVESPLHF.

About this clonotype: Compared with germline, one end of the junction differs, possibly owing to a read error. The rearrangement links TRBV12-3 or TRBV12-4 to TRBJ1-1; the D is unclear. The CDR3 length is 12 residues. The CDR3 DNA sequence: TGTGCCGGCAGTTCTCGACCCAGCCGGGCTTTCTTT. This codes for CAGSSRPSRAFF.

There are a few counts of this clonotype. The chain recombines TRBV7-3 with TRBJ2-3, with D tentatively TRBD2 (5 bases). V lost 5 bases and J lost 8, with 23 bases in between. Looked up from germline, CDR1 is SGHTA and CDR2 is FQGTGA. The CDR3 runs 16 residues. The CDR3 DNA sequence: TGTGCCAGCAGCCCATCCCGGGCGCGGATTGGGAGTACGCAGTATTTT. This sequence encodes CASSPSRARIGSTQYF.

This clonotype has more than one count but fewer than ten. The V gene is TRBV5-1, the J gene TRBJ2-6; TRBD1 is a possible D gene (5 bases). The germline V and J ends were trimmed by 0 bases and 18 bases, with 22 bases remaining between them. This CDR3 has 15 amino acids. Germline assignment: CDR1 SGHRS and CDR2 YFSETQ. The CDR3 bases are TGCGCCAGCAGCTTGGGTCACTCTGGGGCCAACGCCCCGACTTTC. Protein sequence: CASSLGHSGANAPTF. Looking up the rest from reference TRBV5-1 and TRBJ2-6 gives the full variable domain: KAGVTQTPRYLIKTRGQQVTLSCSPISGHRSVSWYQQTPGQGLQFLFEYFSETQRNKGNFPGRFSGRQFSNSRSEMNVSTLELGDSALYLCASSLGHSGANAPTFGAGSRLTVL.

The CDR3 DNA follows: TGTGCCAGCAGACGAGGACTAGCGCGGGACGAGCAGTACTTC. It translates to CASRRGLARDEQYF. The chain links TRBV13 to TRBJ2-7; 9 bases fit TRBD2. CDR1 is PRHDT, CDR2 FYEKMQ, per germline (reference sequence). CDR3 length equals 14 residues. J was trimmed by 5 bases and V by 6 bases; bases with no gene match: 8.

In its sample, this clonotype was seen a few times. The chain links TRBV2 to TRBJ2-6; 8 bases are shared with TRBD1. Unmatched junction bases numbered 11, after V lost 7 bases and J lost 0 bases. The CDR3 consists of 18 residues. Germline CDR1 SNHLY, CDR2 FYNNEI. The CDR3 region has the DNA TGTGCCAGCACCCCCTCGCGGACAGGGTACTCTGGGGCCAACGTCCTGACTTTC. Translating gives CASTPSRTGYSGANVLTF.

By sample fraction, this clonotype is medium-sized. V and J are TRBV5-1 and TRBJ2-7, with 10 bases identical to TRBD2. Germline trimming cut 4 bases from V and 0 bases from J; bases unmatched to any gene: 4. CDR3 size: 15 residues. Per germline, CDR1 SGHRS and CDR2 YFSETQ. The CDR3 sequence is CASSMRTSGSYEQYF. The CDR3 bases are TGCGCCAGCAGCATGAGGACTAGCGGCTCCTACGAGCAGTACTTC. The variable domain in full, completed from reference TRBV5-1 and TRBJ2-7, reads KAGVTQTPRYLIKTRGQQVTLSCSPISGHRSVSWYQQTPGQGLQFLFEYFSETQRNKGNFPGRFSGRQFSNSRSEMNVSTLELGDSALYLCASSMRTSGSYEQYFGPGTRLTVT.

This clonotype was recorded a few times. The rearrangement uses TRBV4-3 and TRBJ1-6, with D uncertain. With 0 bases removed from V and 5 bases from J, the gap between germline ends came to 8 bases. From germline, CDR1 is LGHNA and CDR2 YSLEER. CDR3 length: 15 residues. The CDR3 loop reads CASSQEGPNNSPLHF. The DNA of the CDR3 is TGCGCCAGCAGCCAAGAAGGGCCCAATAATTCACCCCTCCACTTT.